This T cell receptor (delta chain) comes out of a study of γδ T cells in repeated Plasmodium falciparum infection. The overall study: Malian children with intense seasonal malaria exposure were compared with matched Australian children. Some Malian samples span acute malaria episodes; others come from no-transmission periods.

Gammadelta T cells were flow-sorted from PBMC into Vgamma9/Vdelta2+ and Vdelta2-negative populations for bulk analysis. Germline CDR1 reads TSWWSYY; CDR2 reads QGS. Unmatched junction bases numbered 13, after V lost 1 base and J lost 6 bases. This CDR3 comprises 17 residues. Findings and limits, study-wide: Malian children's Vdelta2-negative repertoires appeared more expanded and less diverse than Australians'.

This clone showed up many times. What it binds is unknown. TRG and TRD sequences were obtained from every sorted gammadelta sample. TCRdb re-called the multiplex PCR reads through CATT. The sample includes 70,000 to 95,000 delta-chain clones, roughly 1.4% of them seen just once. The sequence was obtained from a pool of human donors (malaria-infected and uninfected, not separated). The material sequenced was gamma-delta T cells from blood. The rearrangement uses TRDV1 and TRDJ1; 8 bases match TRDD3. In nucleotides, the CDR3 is TGTGCTCTTGGGGAACCACCCTTGGCTGGGGGACATTATAAACTCATCTTT. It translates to CALGEPPLAGGHYKLIF.